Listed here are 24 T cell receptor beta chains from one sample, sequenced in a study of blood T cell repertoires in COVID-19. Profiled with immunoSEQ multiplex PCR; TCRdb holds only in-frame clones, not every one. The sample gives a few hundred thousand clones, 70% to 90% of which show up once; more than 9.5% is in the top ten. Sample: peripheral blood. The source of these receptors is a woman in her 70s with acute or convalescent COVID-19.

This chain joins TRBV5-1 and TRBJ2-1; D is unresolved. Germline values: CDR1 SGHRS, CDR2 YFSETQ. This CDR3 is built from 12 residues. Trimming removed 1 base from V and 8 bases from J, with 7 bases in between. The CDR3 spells CASSLFGYEQFF. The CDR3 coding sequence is TGCGCCAGCAGCTTGTTCGGGTATGAGCAGTTCTTC. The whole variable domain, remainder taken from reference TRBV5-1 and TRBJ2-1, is KAGVTQTPRYLIKTRGQQVTLSCSPISGHRSVSWYQQTPGQGLQFLFEYFSETQRNKGNFPGRFSGRQFSNSRSEMNVSTLELGDSALYLCASSLFGYEQFFGPGTRLTVL.

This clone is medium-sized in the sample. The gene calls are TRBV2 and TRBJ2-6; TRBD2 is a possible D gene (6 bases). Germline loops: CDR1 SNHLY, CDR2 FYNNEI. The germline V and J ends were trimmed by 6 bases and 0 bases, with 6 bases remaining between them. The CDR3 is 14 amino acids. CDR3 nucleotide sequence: TGTGCCAGCAGGACTAGCTCTGGGGCCAACGTCCTGACTTTC. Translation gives CASRTSSGANVLTF. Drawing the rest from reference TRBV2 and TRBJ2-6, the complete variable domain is EPEVTQTPSHQVTQMGQEVILRCVPISNHLYFYWYRQILGQKVEFLVSFYNNEISEKSEIFDDQFSVERPDGSNFTLKIRSTKLEDSAMYFCASRTSSGANVLTFGAGSRLTVL.

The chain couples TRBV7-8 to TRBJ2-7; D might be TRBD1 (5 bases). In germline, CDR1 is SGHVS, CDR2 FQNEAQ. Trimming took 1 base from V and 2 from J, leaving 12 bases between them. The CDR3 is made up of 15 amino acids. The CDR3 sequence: CASSLGTQGPYEQYF. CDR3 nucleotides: TGTGCCAGCAGCTTAGGGACCCAGGGCCCCTACGAGCAGTACTTC.

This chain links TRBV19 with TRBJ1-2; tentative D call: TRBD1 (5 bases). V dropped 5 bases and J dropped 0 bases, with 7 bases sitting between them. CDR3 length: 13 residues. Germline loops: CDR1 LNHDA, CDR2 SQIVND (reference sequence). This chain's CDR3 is CASSSGANYGYTF. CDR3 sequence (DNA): TGTGCCAGTAGTTCGGGGGCTAACTATGGCTACACCTTC.

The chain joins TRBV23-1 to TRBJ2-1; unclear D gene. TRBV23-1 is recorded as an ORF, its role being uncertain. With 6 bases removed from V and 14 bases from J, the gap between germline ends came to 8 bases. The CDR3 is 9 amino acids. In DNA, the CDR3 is TGCGCCAGCAGGGGCTCTAAGTTCTTC. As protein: CASRGSKFF.

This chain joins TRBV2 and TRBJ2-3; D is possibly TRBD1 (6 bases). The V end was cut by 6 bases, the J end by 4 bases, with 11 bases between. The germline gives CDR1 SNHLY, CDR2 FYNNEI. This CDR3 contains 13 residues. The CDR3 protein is CASRGWGPDTQYF. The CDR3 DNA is TGTGCCAGCAGGGGGTGGGGGCCAGATACGCAGTATTTT. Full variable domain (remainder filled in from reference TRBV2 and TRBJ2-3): EPEVTQTPSHQVTQMGQEVILRCVPISNHLYFYWYRQILGQKVEFLVSFYNNEISEKSEIFDDQFSVERPDGSNFTLKIRSTKLEDSAMYFCASRGWGPDTQYFGPGTRLTVL.

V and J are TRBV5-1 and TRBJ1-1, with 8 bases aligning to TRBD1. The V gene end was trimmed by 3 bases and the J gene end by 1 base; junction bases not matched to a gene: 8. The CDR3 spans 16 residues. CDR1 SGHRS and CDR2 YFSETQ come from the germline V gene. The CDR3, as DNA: TGCGCCAGCAGCTGGACAGTCGGGACAGGGAACACTGAAGCTTTCTTT. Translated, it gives CASSWTVGTGNTEAFF.

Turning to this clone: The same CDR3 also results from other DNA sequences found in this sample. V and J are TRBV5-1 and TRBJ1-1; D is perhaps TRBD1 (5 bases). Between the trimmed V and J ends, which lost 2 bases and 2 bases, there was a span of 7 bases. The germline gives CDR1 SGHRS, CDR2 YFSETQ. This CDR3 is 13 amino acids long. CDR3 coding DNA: TGCGCCAGCAGCTTAAGGGGCAACACTGAAGCTTTCTTT. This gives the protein CASSLRGNTEAFF.

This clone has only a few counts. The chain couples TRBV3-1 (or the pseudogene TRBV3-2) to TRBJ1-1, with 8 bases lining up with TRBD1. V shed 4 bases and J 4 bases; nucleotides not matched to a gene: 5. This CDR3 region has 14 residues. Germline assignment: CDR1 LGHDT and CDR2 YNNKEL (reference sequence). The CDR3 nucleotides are TGTGCCAGCAGCCCCAGGGGGCAGGGCACTGAAGCTTTCTTT. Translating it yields CASSPRGQGTEAFF.

The CDR3 DNA sequence: TGTGCCAGCAGCACCAGGGGCAATCAGCCCCAGCATTTT. It codes for CASSTRGNQPQHF. The chain recombines TRBV7-2 with TRBJ1-5; a weak D match, TRBD1 (5 bases). The CDR3 sequence is 13 residues long. Trimming took off 5 bases at V and 2 bases at J, with 7 bases between the two ends. Looked up from germline, CDR1 is SGHTA and CDR2 is FQGNSA.

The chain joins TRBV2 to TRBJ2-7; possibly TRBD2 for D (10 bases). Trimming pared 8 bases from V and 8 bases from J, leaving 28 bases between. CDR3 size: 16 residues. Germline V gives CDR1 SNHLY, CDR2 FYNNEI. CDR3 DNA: TGTGCCAGCTGGGGACAGGGAATTAGCGGGGGGAACCAGCAGTACTTC. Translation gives CASWGQGISGGNQQYF.

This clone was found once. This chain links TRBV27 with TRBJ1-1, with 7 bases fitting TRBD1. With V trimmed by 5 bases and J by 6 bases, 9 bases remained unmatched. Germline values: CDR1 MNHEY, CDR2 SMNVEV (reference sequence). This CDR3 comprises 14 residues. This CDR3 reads CASSPPNRGAEAFF. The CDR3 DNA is TGTGCCAGCAGTCCACCGAACAGGGGAGCTGAAGCTTTCTTT.

The CDR3 bases are TGTGCCAGCAGCTGGACTAGCGGGGGGTACAATGAGCAGTTCTTC. Residues: CASSWTSGGYNEQFF. The rearrangement uses TRBV2 and TRBJ2-1; the match to TRBD2 covers 14 bases. CDR3 size: 15 residues. From germline, CDR1 is SNHLY and CDR2 FYNNEI. V shed 6 bases, J shed 4 bases, and the junction held 2 bases outside the gene matches.

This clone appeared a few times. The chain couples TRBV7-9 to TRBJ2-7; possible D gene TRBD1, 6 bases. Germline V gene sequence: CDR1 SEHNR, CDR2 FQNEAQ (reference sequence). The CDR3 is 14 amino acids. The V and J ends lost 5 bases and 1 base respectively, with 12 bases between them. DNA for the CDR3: TGTGCCAGCAGCCCATCAGGGGAATCCTACGAGCAGTACTTC. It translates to CASSPSGESYEQYF.

The CDR3 DNA reads TGTGCCAGCAGCCAAGATACAGGGTCGGGTCAGCCCCAGCATTTT. As protein: CASSQDTGSGQPQHF. The rearrangement joins TRBV3-1 (or the pseudogene TRBV3-2) to TRBJ1-5; perhaps TRBD1 as D (6 bases). CDR1 is LGHDT and CDR2 is YNNKEL in the germline V gene (reference sequence). V was trimmed by 0 bases and J by 6 bases, leaving 12 bases between them. CDR3 size: 15 residues.

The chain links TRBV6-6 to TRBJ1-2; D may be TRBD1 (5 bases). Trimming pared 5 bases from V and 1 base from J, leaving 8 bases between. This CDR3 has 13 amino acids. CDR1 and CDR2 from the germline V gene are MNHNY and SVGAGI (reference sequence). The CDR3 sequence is CASSGGVNYGYTF. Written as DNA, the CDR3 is TGTGCCAGCAGTGGGGGGGTTAACTATGGCTACACCTTC.

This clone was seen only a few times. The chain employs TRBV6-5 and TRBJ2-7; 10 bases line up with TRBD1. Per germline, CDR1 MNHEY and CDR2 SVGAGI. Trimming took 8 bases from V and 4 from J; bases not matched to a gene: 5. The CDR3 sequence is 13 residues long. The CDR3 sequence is CASRQGALYEQYF. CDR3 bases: TGTGCCAGCCGACAGGGGGCTCTGTACGAGCAGTACTTC.

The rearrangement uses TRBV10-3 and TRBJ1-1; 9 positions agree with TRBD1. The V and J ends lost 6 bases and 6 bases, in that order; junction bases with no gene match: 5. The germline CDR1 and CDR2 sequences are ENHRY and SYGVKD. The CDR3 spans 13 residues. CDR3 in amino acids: CAIREDRGAEAFF. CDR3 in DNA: TGTGCCATCAGAGAGGACAGGGGCGCTGAAGCTTTCTTT.

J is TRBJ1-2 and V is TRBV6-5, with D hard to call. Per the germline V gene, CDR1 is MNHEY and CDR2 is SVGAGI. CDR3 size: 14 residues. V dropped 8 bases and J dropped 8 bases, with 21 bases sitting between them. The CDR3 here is CASSYTDSVYGYTF. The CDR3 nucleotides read TGTGCCAGCTCATACACAGATTCGGTCTACGGCTACACCTTC.

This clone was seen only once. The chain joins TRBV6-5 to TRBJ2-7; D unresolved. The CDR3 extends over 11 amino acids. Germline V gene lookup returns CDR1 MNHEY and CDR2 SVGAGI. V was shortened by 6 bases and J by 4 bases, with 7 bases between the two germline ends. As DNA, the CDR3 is TGTGCCAGCAGCCGAGATTACGAGCAGTACTTC. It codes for CASSRDYEQYF.

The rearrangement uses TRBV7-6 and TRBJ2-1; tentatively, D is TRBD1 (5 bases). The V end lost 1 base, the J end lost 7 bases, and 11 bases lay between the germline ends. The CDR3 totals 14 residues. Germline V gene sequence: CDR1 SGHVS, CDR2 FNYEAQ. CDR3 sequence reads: CASSLDAGMNEQFF. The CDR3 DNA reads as TGTGCCAGCAGCTTAGATGCAGGGATGAATGAGCAGTTCTTC.

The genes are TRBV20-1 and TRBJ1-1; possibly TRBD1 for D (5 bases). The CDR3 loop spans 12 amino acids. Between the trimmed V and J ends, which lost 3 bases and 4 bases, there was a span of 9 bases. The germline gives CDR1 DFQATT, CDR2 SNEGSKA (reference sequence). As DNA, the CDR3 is TGCAGTGCTAGTTCGGGGGGCACTGAAGCTTTCTTT. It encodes CSASSGGTEAFF.

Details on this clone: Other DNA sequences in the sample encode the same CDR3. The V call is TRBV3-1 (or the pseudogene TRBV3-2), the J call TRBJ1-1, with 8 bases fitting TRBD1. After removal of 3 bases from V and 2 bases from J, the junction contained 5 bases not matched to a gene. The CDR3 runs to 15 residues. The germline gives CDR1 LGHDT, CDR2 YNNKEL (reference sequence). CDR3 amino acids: CASSHHGQGNTEAFF. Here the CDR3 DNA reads TGTGCCAGCAGCCATCATGGACAGGGAAACACTGAAGCTTTCTTT.

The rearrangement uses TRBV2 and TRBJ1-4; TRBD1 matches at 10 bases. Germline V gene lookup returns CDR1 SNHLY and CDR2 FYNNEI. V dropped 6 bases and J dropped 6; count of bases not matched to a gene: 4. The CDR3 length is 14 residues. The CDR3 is CASSGQGEYEKLFF. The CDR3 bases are TGTGCCAGCAGCGGACAGGGGGAGTATGAAAAACTGTTTTTT.